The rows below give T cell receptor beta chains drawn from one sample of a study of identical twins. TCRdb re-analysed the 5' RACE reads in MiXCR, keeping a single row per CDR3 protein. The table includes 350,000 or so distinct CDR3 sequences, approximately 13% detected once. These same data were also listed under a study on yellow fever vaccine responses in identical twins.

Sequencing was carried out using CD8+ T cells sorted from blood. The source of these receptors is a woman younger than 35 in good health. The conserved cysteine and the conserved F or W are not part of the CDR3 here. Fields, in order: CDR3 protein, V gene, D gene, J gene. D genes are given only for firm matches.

cdr3_aa: ASSESGDTQY; v_call: TRBV2; d_call: .; j_call: TRBJ2-3
cdr3_aa: ASTIRPGLAEDTQY; v_call: TRBV27; d_call: TRBD2; j_call: TRBJ2-3
cdr3_aa: ASSIGLGGYNEQF; v_call: TRBV7-3; d_call: .; j_call: TRBJ2-1
cdr3_aa: ASSLPNEGRGTDTQY; v_call: TRBV7-8; d_call: .; j_call: TRBJ2-3
cdr3_aa: ASWGGSQYEQY; v_call: TRBV6-1; d_call: TRBD2; j_call: TRBJ2-7
cdr3_aa: ASSDLGGAQY; v_call: TRBV25-1; d_call: .; j_call: TRBJ2-5
cdr3_aa: ASSAGTGDLDGNQPQH; v_call: TRBV5-1; d_call: TRBD1; j_call: TRBJ1-5
cdr3_aa: ASSHKGPPGELF; v_call: TRBV3-1; d_call: .; j_call: TRBJ2-2
cdr3_aa: ASSYSSSVGGRLGTDTQY; v_call: TRBV6-2/TRBV6-3; d_call: .; j_call: TRBJ2-3
cdr3_aa: ASSLGRYRGSPLH; v_call: TRBV7-6; d_call: TRBD1; j_call: TRBJ1-6
cdr3_aa: ASSLSSGQGKPDTQY; v_call: TRBV28; d_call: TRBD1; j_call: TRBJ2-3
cdr3_aa: ASGLVPPGTGELF; v_call: TRBV12-5; d_call: .; j_call: TRBJ2-2
cdr3_aa: SVIQGLVNEQF; v_call: TRBV29-1; d_call: TRBD1; j_call: TRBJ2-1
cdr3_aa: ASSMPGLANTGELF; v_call: TRBV13; d_call: TRBD2; j_call: TRBJ2-2
cdr3_aa: ASSPGTRTDTQY; v_call: TRBV28; d_call: .; j_call: TRBJ2-3
cdr3_aa: ASSPEQDTQY; v_call: TRBV7-8; d_call: .; j_call: TRBJ2-3
cdr3_aa: ASSFKLAEPTY; v_call: TRBV2; d_call: .; j_call: TRBJ2-7
cdr3_aa: ATLTGVSSYEQY; v_call: TRBV2; d_call: .; j_call: TRBJ2-7
cdr3_aa: ASSLEFLGHNSPLH; v_call: TRBV11-2; d_call: .; j_call: TRBJ1-6
cdr3_aa: ASSPRLAANTGELF; v_call: TRBV7-2; d_call: TRBD2; j_call: TRBJ2-2
cdr3_aa: ASSFASGGVKETQY; v_call: TRBV12-3/TRBV12-4; d_call: TRBD2; j_call: TRBJ2-5
cdr3_aa: AISFGGLDEQF; v_call: TRBV5-5; d_call: .; j_call: TRBJ2-1
cdr3_aa: ASSDPLGGVTDTQY; v_call: TRBV25-1; d_call: .; j_call: TRBJ2-3
cdr3_aa: SARGSHNTEAF; v_call: TRBV20-1; d_call: .; j_call: TRBJ1-1
cdr3_aa: SVGTSGDQETQY; v_call: TRBV29-1; d_call: TRBD2; j_call: TRBJ2-5
cdr3_aa: ASSHAPGQGIRNYGYT; v_call: TRBV4-2; d_call: TRBD1; j_call: TRBJ1-2
cdr3_aa: SGVGDEAYGYT; v_call: TRBV29-1; d_call: .; j_call: TRBJ1-2
cdr3_aa: ASSQVVRAGNQPQH; v_call: TRBV4-1; d_call: .; j_call: TRBJ1-5
cdr3_aa: ASSLSWDEQF; v_call: TRBV7-8; d_call: .; j_call: TRBJ2-1
cdr3_aa: ASSEGTGDLDQPQH; v_call: TRBV2; d_call: TRBD1; j_call: TRBJ1-5
cdr3_aa: ASSPQGRDPNQPQH; v_call: TRBV28; d_call: .; j_call: TRBJ1-5
cdr3_aa: ASSHRDRANYGYT; v_call: TRBV12-3/TRBV12-4; d_call: TRBD1; j_call: TRBJ1-2
cdr3_aa: ASRPTGTGFDNEQF; v_call: TRBV12-3/TRBV12-4; d_call: TRBD1; j_call: TRBJ2-1
cdr3_aa: SARSVGRETQY; v_call: TRBV20-1; d_call: .; j_call: TRBJ2-5
cdr3_aa: ASSLTRTANYEQY; v_call: TRBV7-4; d_call: .; j_call: TRBJ2-7
cdr3_aa: ASGERVGSSYNEQF; v_call: TRBV5-1; d_call: .; j_call: TRBJ2-1
cdr3_aa: ASSVDGSPYNEQF; v_call: TRBV2; d_call: .; j_call: TRBJ2-1
cdr3_aa: ASSFDSFYGYT; v_call: TRBV5-5; d_call: .; j_call: TRBJ1-2
cdr3_aa: ASSLILRPWDYQGYT; v_call: TRBV3-1; d_call: .; j_call: TRBJ1-2
cdr3_aa: ASSLGRGQGLRDTEAF; v_call: TRBV11-1; d_call: TRBD1; j_call: TRBJ1-1
cdr3_aa: ASSFTGAEALH; v_call: TRBV13; d_call: TRBD1; j_call: TRBJ1-6
cdr3_aa: ASSDSVHTDTQY; v_call: TRBV10-1; d_call: .; j_call: TRBJ2-3
cdr3_aa: SANYVDTQY; v_call: TRBV20-1; d_call: .; j_call: TRBJ2-3
cdr3_aa: ASSSITSGGPKYNEQF; v_call: TRBV3-2; d_call: .; j_call: TRBJ2-1
cdr3_aa: ASSLQGTSYEQY; v_call: TRBV3-1; d_call: .; j_call: TRBJ2-7